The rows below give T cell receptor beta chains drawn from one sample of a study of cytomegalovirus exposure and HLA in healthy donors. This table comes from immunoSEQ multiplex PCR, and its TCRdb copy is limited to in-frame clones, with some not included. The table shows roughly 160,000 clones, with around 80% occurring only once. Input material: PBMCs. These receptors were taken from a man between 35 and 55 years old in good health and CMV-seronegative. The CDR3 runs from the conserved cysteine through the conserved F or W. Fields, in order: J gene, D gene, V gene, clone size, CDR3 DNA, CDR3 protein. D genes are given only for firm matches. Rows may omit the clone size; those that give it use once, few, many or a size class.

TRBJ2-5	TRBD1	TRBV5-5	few	TGTGCCAGCAGCTTCCTCCGTCGGGACAGGGTCGTTAGAGAGACCCAGTACTTC	CASSFLRRDRVVRETQYF
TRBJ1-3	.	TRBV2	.	TGTGCCAGCAGTGGGAGGGGAAACACCATATATTTT	CASSGRGNTIYF
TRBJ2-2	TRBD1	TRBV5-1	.	TGCGCCAGCAGCTCCGGGACAGCAGGAACCGGGGAGCTGTTTTTT	CASSSGTAGTGELFF
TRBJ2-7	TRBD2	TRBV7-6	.	TGTGCCAGCAGCGCCATAGCGGGAGCCTCTTCCTACGAGCAGTACTTC	CASSAIAGASSYEQYF
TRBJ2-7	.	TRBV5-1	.	TGCGCCAGCAGCTTGGGCCCCGGGGGACAGCCAAACTCCTACGAGCAGTACTTC	CASSLGPGGQPNSYEQYF
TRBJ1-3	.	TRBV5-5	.	TGTGCCAGCAGCTATCAACAGGACAGCTCTGGAAACACCATATATTTT	CASSYQQDSSGNTIYF
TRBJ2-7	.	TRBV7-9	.	TGTTCCAGCAGCCCCTCTAGTACGCCTCGATCGGAGCAGTACTTC	CSSSPSSTPRSEQYF
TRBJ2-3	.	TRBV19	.	TGTGCCAGTAGTAATATGGGGCAGACGGGTACGCAGTATTTT	CASSNMGQTGTQYF
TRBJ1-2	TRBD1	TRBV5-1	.	TGCGCCAGCAGCTTGTTTCGCACAGGGGACTCTGCCAGGGCTAACTATGGCTACACCTTC	CASSLFRTGDSARANYGYTF
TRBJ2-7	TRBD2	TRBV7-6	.	TGTGCCAGCAGCTTACGACGGACTAGCGGTTCCTACGAGCAGTACTTC	CASSLRRTSGSYEQYF
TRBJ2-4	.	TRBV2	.	TGTGCCAGCAGTGAGGCAGGGGAAAACATTCAGTACTTC	CASSEAGENIQYF
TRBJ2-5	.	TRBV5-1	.	TGCGCCAGCAGCCGGTCGGGGAACCAAGAGACCCAGTACTTC	CASSRSGNQETQYF
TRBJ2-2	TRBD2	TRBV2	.	TGTGCCAGCAGGGCCGGACTAGCGGGAGTCGTCGGGGAGCTGTTTTTT	CASRAGLAGVVGELFF
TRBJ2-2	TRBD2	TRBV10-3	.	TGTGCCATGCGGGGACTAGCGGGAGCCGGGGAGCTGTTTTTT	CAMRGLAGAGELFF
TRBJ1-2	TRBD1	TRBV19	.	TGTGCCACGTCCGCGACAGGGGCCTCTTTTAACTATGGCTACACCTTC	CATSATGASFNYGYTF
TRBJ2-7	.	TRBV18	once	TGTGCCAGCTCAAACTTAAGGGAGGGGGTTGTCGGCGAGCAGTACTTC	CASSNLREGVVGEQYF
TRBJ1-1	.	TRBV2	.	TGTGCCAGCAGTGCCATATTTAGAGGAGACACTGAAGCTTTCTTT	CASSAIFRGDTEAFF
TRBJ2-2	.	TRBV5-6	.	TGTGCCAGCAGCTTGGTTAGGAACACCGGGGAGCTGTTTTTT	CASSLVRNTGELFF
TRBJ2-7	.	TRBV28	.	TGTGCCAGCAGCCTTCCCCTGGCGGGATACTACGAGCAGTACTTC	CASSLPLAGYYEQYF
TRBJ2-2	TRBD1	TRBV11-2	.	TGTGCCAGCAGCTTAGTTGCTGGGACAGTGAACACCGGGGAGCTGTTTTTT	CASSLVAGTVNTGELFF
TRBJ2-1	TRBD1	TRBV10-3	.	TGTGCCTCCTCTCCTGGGGACAGTCGAGGGAATGAGCAGTTCTTC	CASSPGDSRGNEQFF
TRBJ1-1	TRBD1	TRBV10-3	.	TGTGCCATCACCCAGGACAGGGGTGCTGAAGCTTTCTTT	CAITQDRGAEAFF
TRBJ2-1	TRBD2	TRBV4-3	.	TGCGCCAGCAGCCAAGATCTGGTGAGGATAGCGGGCAGTGAGCAGTTCTTC	CASSQDLVRIAGSEQFF
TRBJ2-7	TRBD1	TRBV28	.	TGTGCCACGGAACCAACAGGGGGGACCTACGAGCAGTACTTC	CATEPTGGTYEQYF
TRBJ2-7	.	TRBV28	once	TGTGCCAGCAGTTTAGGGGGCCTCCCTGCAGGGCAGTACTTC	CASSLGGLPAGQYF
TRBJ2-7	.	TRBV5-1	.	TGCGCCAGCAGCTTGTCGCTCAGCTCCTACGAGCAGTACTTC	CASSLSLSSYEQYF
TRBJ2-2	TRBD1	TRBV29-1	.	TGCAGCGCCGGGACAGTGAACACCGGGGAGCTGTTTTTT	CSAGTVNTGELFF
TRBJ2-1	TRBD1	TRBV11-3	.	TGTGCCAGCAGCCCCTCGACAGGGGGAATCCCCAATGAGCAGTTCTTC	CASSPSTGGIPNEQFF
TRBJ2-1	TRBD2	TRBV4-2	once	TGTGCCAGCAGCCAAGGGGGAAGCGGGGGCTCCTACAATGAGCAGTTCTTC	CASSQGGSGGSYNEQFF
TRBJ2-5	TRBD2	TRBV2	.	TGTGCCAGCAGTGAGGTAGCGGGAGTGTCGGAGACCCAGTACTTC	CASSEVAGVSETQYF
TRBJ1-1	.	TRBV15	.	TGTGCCACCAGCAGAGGAGAGATTCTCAACAACACTGAAGCTTTCTTT	CATSRGEILNNTEAFF
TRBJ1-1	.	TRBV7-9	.	TGTGCCAGCAGCTTGCGGCAAATGAACACTGAAGCTTTCTTT	CASSLRQMNTEAFF
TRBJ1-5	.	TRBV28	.	TGTGCCAGCAGTTTAGGGGGGGCTGGCAATCAGCCCCAGCATTTT	CASSLGGAGNQPQHF
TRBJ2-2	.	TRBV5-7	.	TGTGCCAGCAGCCCCCAGAACACCGGGGAGCTGTTTTTT	CASSPQNTGELFF
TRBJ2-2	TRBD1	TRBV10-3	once	TGTGCCTCAAGGGACAGGGTTAACACCGGGGAGCTGTTTTTT	CASRDRVNTGELFF
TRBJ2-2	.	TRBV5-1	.	TGCGCCAGCAGCCTCCTTGGCGGCGACACCGGGGAGCTGTTTTTT	CASSLLGGDTGELFF
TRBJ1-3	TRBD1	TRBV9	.	TGTGCCAGCAGCAGACAGGGGCTTTCCGGAAACACCATATATTTT	CASSRQGLSGNTIYF
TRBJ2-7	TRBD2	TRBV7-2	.	TGTGCCAGCAGCTTAGGCAGCGGGAGTTCCTACGAGCAGTACTTC	CASSLGSGSSYEQYF
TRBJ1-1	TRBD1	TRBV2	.	TGTGCCAGCATGGGGCAGGGGGCTGAAGCTTTCTTT	CASMGQGAEAFF
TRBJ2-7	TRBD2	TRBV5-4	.	TGTGCCAGCAGCCTGGGACTAGCGGGAGAAATCGACGAGCAGTACTTC	CASSLGLAGEIDEQYF
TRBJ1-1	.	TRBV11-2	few	TGTGCCAGCACCTTACAGGGTCGGAACACTGAAGCTTTCTTT	CASTLQGRNTEAFF
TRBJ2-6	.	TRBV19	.	TGTGCCAGTAGGGGGGCAGAACTATCTGGGGCCAACGTCCTGACTTTC	CASRGAELSGANVLTF
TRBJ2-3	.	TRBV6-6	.	TGTGCCAGCAGCCGACCGGGTACCAGCACAGATACGCAGTATTTT	CASSRPGTSTDTQYF
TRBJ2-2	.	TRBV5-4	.	TGTGCCAGCAGCCCTGGAGGAGCGGTGGGGACCGGGGAGCTGTTTTTT	CASSPGGAVGTGELFF
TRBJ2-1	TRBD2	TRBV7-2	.	TGTGCCAGCAGCCTTCTTTCTAGCGGGAGCGCCTACAATGAGCAGTTCTTC	CASSLLSSGSAYNEQFF
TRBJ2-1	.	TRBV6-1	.	TGTGCCAGCAGAGGCAGGGTAGCCTACAATGAGCAGTTCTTC	CASRGRVAYNEQFF
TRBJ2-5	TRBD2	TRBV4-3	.	TGCGCCAGCAGCCAAGATCTCCCGGGGGGTCAAGAGACCCAGTACTTC	CASSQDLPGGQETQYF
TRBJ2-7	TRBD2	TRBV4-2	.	TGTGCCAGCAGCCAAGCGTCACTAGCGGGAGGCTACGAGCAGTACTTC	CASSQASLAGGYEQYF
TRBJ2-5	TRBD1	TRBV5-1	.	TGCGCCAGCAGCGTCCCCAGGGGGCAGGGGGAGACCCAGTACTTC	CASSVPRGQGETQYF
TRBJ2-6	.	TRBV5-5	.	TGTGCCAGCAGCTTGGACGGGGCTGGGGCCAACGTCCTGACTTTC	CASSLDGAGANVLTF
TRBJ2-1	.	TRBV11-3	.	TGTGCCAGCAGCAAGGGGTTTGGGACTCCTCCCTCCGAGCAGTTCTTC	CASSKGFGTPPSEQFF
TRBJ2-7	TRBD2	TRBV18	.	TGTGCCAGCTCATCTAGCGGGAGCTCCTACGAGCAGTACTTC	CASSSSGSSYEQYF
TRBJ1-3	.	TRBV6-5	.	TGTGCCAGCGTCCAGGGTTACGGGTCCAACACCATATATTTT	CASVQGYGSNTIYF